The next 17 T cell receptor beta chains were all read from a single sample in a study of shared clonotypes between healthy human individuals. This table comes from immunoSEQ multiplex PCR, and its TCRdb copy is limited to in-frame clones, with some not included. The sample yields 2 million to 2.5 million clones, roughly 94% seen once. Sequencing was performed on naive CD4+ T cells sorted from blood. Subset reported: CD45RA+ positively selected. These receptors all stem from a man between 18 and 35 years old in good health.

This chain joins TRBV7-9 and TRBJ2-5; 10 positions agree with TRBD2. The CDR3 extends over 15 amino acids. Trimming cost V 5 bases and J 7 bases; bases outside gene matches: 10. The germline V gene encodes CDR1 SEHNR and CDR2 FQNEAQ (reference sequence). The CDR3 loop reads CASSPSGGLLGTQYF. CDR3 sequence (DNA): TGTGCCAGCAGCCCTAGCGGGGGCTTACTGGGGACCCAGTACTTC.

About this clone: In the same sample, other DNA sequences code for this CDR3. The V and J genes are TRBV19 and TRBJ2-5; 8 positions agree with TRBD1. Trimming took 4 bases from V and 5 from J; bases not matched to a gene: 3. The CDR3 sequence is 13 residues long. The germline CDR1 and CDR2 sequences are LNHDA and SQIVND (reference sequence). Here the CDR3 reads CASSRQGSETQYF. As DNA, the CDR3 is TGTGCCAGTAGTAGACAGGGGTCGGAGACCCAGTACTTC.

The rearrangement joins TRBV6-5 to TRBJ1-2; 7 nucleotides align to TRBD1. Per germline, CDR1 MNHEY and CDR2 SVGAGI. The CDR3 is 12 residues long. Losses at the gene ends were 5 bases for V and 10 bases for J; bases not matched to a gene: 7. For the CDR3, the DNA is TGTGCCAGCAGTCGTGGACAGGAAGACTACACCTTC. This encodes CASSRGQEDYTF.

In its sample, this clone was seen many times. The chain combines TRBV30 with TRBJ2-7, with TRBD2 matching 14 bases. J was trimmed by 2 bases and V by 1 base; bases with no gene match: 7. CDR1 and CDR2 from the germline V gene are GTSNPN and SVGIG (reference sequence). The CDR3 is made up of 17 amino acids. The CDR3 here is CAWSGLRTSGRPYEQYF. The CDR3 nucleotides are TGTGCCTGGAGTGGGCTACGGACTAGCGGGAGGCCCTACGAGCAGTACTTC.

J is TRBJ2-5 and V is TRBV6-5; 7 bases fit TRBD1. The CDR3 length is 15 residues. The germline CDR1 and CDR2 sequences are MNHEY and SVGAGI. Germline trimming cut 4 bases from V and 2 bases from J; bases unmatched to any gene: 7. CDR3 amino acids: CASSSLGQTQETQYF. The CDR3 DNA reads as TGTGCCAGCAGTTCCTTGGGACAGACTCAAGAGACCCAGTACTTC.

The V gene is TRBV11-2, the J gene TRBJ2-2; 12 bases match TRBD2. Per germline, CDR1 SGHAT and CDR2 FQNNGV. This CDR3 comprises 15 residues. The V gene end was trimmed by 4 bases and the J gene end by 5 bases; junction bases not matched to a gene: 2. The CDR3 loop is CASSSGLAGTGELFF. The CDR3 DNA follows: TGTGCCAGCAGCTCCGGACTAGCGGGAACCGGGGAGCTGTTTTTT.

The chain recombines TRBV28 with TRBJ1-2, with 9 bases that match TRBD1. Germline V gene lookup returns CDR1 MDHEN and CDR2 SYDVKM. This CDR3 comprises 17 residues. The J segment lost 4 bases and the V segment lost 10 bases, leaving 19 bases of the junction unmatched. The CDR3 sequence: CATRGPPGQGSFYGYTF. CDR3 sequence (DNA): TGTGCCACCAGGGGACCACCGGGACAGGGAAGTTTCTATGGCTACACCTTC.

This clone has just a few counts. The chain recombines TRBV6-5 with TRBJ1-6; D is unclear. This CDR3 is 13 amino acids long. Per germline, CDR1 MNHEY and CDR2 SVGAGI. Trimming pared 4 bases from V and 14 bases from J, leaving 15 bases between. For the CDR3, the DNA is TGTGCCAGCAGTTCCTCCGTGGCCGGGGCCCTCCACTTT. Its protein product is CASSSSVAGALHF.

The chain couples TRBV30 to TRBJ1-4, with TRBD1 as a possible D gene (5 bases). The germline V gene encodes CDR1 GTSNPN and CDR2 SVGIG (reference sequence). The CDR3 spans 14 residues. Trimming removed 5 bases from V and 8 bases from J, with 18 bases in between. CDR3 nucleotides: TGTGCCTGGGGACATCCGGGGTCTGGGGAAAAACTGTTTTTT. Residues: CAWGHPGSGEKLFF.

The gene calls are TRBV9 and TRBJ2-5; 9 bases fit TRBD1. The CDR3 covers 15 residues. Losses at the gene ends were 3 bases for V and 4 bases for J; bases not matched to a gene: 7. Germline V gives CDR1 SGDLS, CDR2 YYNGEE. The CDR3 region has the DNA TGTGCCAGCAGCGGACGACAGGGGGGCGGAGAGACCCAGTACTTC. Amino acid sequence: CASSGRQGGGETQYF. Drawing the rest from reference TRBV9 and TRBJ2-5, the complete variable domain is DSGVTQTPKHLITATGQRVTLRCSPRSGDLSVYWYQQSLDQGLQFLIQYYNGEERAKGNILERFSAQQFPDLHSELNLSSLELGDSALYFCASSGRQGGGETQYFGPGTRLLVL.

The DNA of the CDR3 is TGTGCCAGCAGAACCGGGACAGGGGCTTACGAGCAGTACTTC. Protein: CASRTGTGAYEQYF. This sequence joins TRBV28 and TRBJ2-7; 10 positions agree with TRBD1. Germline V gene lookup returns CDR1 MDHEN and CDR2 SYDVKM. This CDR3 is 14 amino acids long. The V gene end was trimmed by 6 bases and the J gene end by 4 bases; junction bases not matched to a gene: 6. The whole variable domain, filled in from reference TRBV28 and TRBJ2-7, reads DVKVTQSSRYLVKRTGEKVFLECVQDMDHENMFWYRQDPGLGLRLIYFSYDVKMKEKGDIPEGYSVSREKKERFSLILESASTNQTSMYLCASRTGTGAYEQYFGPGTRLTVT.

The chain has TRBV9 and TRBJ1-5, with D perhaps matching TRBD1 (5 bases). V lost 4 bases and J 3 bases, leaving 14 bases between the germline ends. Germline values: CDR1 SGDLS, CDR2 YYNGEE. The CDR3 is 15 residues long. CDR3 region: CASSPGWGSNQPQHF. The CDR3 DNA is TGTGCCAGCAGCCCGGGGTGGGGGTCCAATCAGCCCCAGCATTTT.

This rearrangement joins TRBV10-3 to TRBJ1-2; 9 bases align to TRBD1. This CDR3 contains 13 residues. CDR1 and CDR2 from the germline V gene are ENHRY and SYGVKD. With 10 bases clipped from V and 7 bases from J, the junction kept 10 bases outside the gene matches. As DNA, the CDR3 is TGTGCCACCGCACTGGGACAGGGCTCTGGCTACACCTTC. Protein sequence: CATALGQGSGYTF.

There are many counts of this clone. Other DNA sequences of this sample code for an identical CDR3. V usage is TRBV30 and J usage is TRBJ2-5; TRBD2 might be the D (5 bases). The CDR3 extends over 14 amino acids. The germline V gene encodes CDR1 GTSNPN and CDR2 SVGIG (reference sequence). Trimming stripped 2 bases from V and 2 bases from J, with 12 bases between. The CDR3 coding sequence is TGTGCCTGGAGTCGCGGGCTAGCTCAAGAGACCCAGTACTTC. The encoded protein is CAWSRGLAQETQYF.

CDR3 region: CASSLVGGTPETQYF. For the CDR3, the DNA is TGCGCCAGCAGCTTGGTCGGGGGTACCCCAGAGACCCAGTACTTC. The rearrangement links TRBV5-1 to TRBJ2-5; possibly TRBD2 for D (6 bases). Per the germline V gene, CDR1 is SGHRS and CDR2 is YFSETQ. Trimming removed 0 bases from V and 4 bases from J, with 13 bases in between. The CDR3 runs to 15 residues.

This chain links TRBV19 with TRBJ1-5, with D perhaps matching TRBD1 (5 bases). The V gene lost 5 bases and the J gene lost 3 bases, with 11 bases spanning the gap. The CDR3 is 14 residues long. CDR1 and CDR2 (germline): LNHDA, SQIVND (reference sequence). The CDR3 region is CASSPGPINQPQHF. As DNA, the CDR3 is TGTGCCAGTAGTCCGGGACCGATCAATCAGCCCCAGCATTTT.

This sequence joins TRBV30 and TRBJ1-1; 8 nucleotides agree with TRBD1. V was pared by 2 bases and J by 3 bases, with 5 bases of the junction left unmatched. The CDR3 runs 14 residues. Germline CDR1 reads GTSNPN; CDR2 reads SVGIG (reference sequence). This CDR3 is CAWSPRQGYTEAFF. In DNA, the CDR3 is TGTGCCTGGAGTCCAAGACAGGGGTACACTGAAGCTTTCTTT.